The 14 T cell receptor beta chains below all came from one sample that was sequenced in a study of neurological immune-mediated disorders. TCRdb analysed the 5' RACE reads with MiXCR anew, one entry per CDR3 protein. The data hold 80,000 or so distinct CDR3 sequences, with under 10% observed a single time. The specimen sequenced was PBMCs. The receptors were sampled from a man aged 50 to 59 in good health.

This clonotype was picked up many times. The V gene is TRBV5-1, the J gene TRBJ2-3; 9 bases fit TRBD1. The length of the CDR3 is 13 residues. After removal of 7 bases from V and 4 bases from J, the junction contained 4 bases not matched to a gene. Germline V gives CDR1 SGHRS, CDR2 YFSETQ. CDR3: CASGQGSADTQYF. In DNA, the CDR3 is TGCGCCAGCGGACAGGGGAGCGCAGATACGCAGTATTTT.

This clonotype showed up many times. DNA of the CDR3: TGTGCCAGCAGTCTGGGAGGGACGCGACAAGAGACCCAGTACTTC. It codes for CASSLGGTRQETQYF. This rearrangement joins TRBV3-1 to TRBJ2-5, with TRBD2 identical over 7 bases. This CDR3 has 15 amino acids. The J segment lost 2 bases and the V segment lost 6 bases, leaving 9 bases of the junction unmatched. CDR1 LGHDT and CDR2 YNNKEL come from the germline V gene (reference sequence).

This clonotype appeared many times. This sequence joins TRBV3-1 and TRBJ2-7; possibly TRBD1 for D (5 bases). Trimming stripped 3 bases from V and 5 bases from J, with 17 bases between. This CDR3 is 15 amino acids long. The germline V gene encodes CDR1 LGHDT and CDR2 YNNKEL (reference sequence). The CDR3 reads CASSQSSRVPDEQYF. The CDR3 region has the DNA TGTGCCAGCAGCCAGTCGTCCAGGGTTCCCGACGAGCAGTACTTC.

This clonotype was seen ten or more times. This chain connects TRBV4-1 to TRBJ1-6, with D perhaps TRBD1 (5 bases). Germline V gene sequence: CDR1 MGHRA, CDR2 YSYEKL. The CDR3 sequence is 16 residues long. With 8 bases removed from V and 2 bases from J, the gap between germline ends came to 16 bases. The CDR3 region is CASGRGETTYNSPLHF. For the CDR3, the DNA is TGCGCCAGCGGCCGGGGGGAAACGACCTATAATTCACCCCTCCACTTT.

The CDR3 loop reads CASSPESYGYTF. Here the CDR3 DNA reads TGTGCCAGCTCACCCGAGAGTTATGGCTACACCTTC. The rearrangement joins TRBV18 to TRBJ1-2, with D unclear. Trimming took 3 bases from V and 5 from J, leaving 7 bases between them. The CDR3 spans 12 residues. CDR1 and CDR2 (germline): KGHSH, LQKENI.

Ten or more counts support this clonotype. The V call is TRBV7-8, the J call TRBJ1-5; 8 nucleotides match TRBD1. This CDR3 contains 16 residues. Trimming cost V 4 bases and J 2 bases; bases outside gene matches: 7. The germline V gene encodes CDR1 SGHVS and CDR2 FQNEAQ. The CDR3 DNA follows: TGTGCCAGCAGCTCTCACAGGGGGAGTGGCAATCAGCCCCAGCATTTT. As protein: CASSSHRGSGNQPQHF. Full variable domain (outside the CDR3, taken from reference TRBV7-8 and TRBJ1-5): GAGVSQSPRYKVAKRGQDVALRCDPISGHVSLFWYQQALGQGPEFLTYFQNEAQLDKSGLPSDRFFAERPEGSVSTLKIQRTQQEDSAVYLCASSSHRGSGNQPQHFGDGTRLSIL.

The chain carries TRBV7-2 and TRBJ2-1; the match to TRBD2 covers 14 bases. The V and J ends lost 4 bases and 10 bases, in that order; junction bases with no gene match: 12. CDR3 length equals 17 residues. The germline CDR1 and CDR2 sequences are SGHTA and FQGNSA. This chain's CDR3 is CASSSSVGLAGEVEQFF. The CDR3 nucleotides are TGTGCCAGCAGCTCGTCCGTGGGACTAGCGGGAGAGGTGGAGCAGTTCTTC.

The gene calls are TRBV28 and TRBJ2-5; D may match TRBD1 or TRBD2 (5 bases each). Germline V CDR1 and CDR2: MDHEN, SYDVKM. This CDR3 spans 17 amino acids. The V end was cut by 5 bases, the J end by 2 bases, with 21 bases between. CDR3 protein: CASSLPDGTLGQETQYF. The DNA for the CDR3 is TGTGCCAGCAGTCTACCCGACGGGACGCTTGGGCAAGAGACCCAGTACTTC. Variable domain in full (rest from reference TRBV28 and TRBJ2-5): DVKVTQSSRYLVKRTGEKVFLECVQDMDHENMFWYRQDPGLGLRLIYFSYDVKMKEKGDIPEGYSVSREKKERFSLILESASTNQTSMYLCASSLPDGTLGQETQYFGPGTRLLVL.

This clonotype has at least ten counts. The chain has TRBV18 and TRBJ2-3; D gene uncertain. V was shortened by 3 bases and J by 2 bases, with 6 bases between the two germline ends. Germline V gene data show CDR1 as KGHSH and CDR2 as LQKENI. The CDR3 spans 13 residues. As DNA, the CDR3 is TGTGCCAGCTCACCTAACCCCACAGATACGCAGTATTTT. It translates to CASSPNPTDTQYF. Using reference TRBV18 and TRBJ2-3 for the parts outside the CDR3, the full variable domain is NAGVMQNPRHLVRRRGQEARLRCSPMKGHSHVYWYRQLPEEGLKFMVYLQKENIIDESGMPKERFSAEFPKEGPSILRIQQVVRGDSAAYFCASSPNPTDTQYFGPGTRLTVL.

This clonotype was detected many times. The rearrangement links TRBV28 to TRBJ2-3; 9 positions match TRBD2. The CDR3 spans 17 residues. CDR1 is MDHEN and CDR2 is SYDVKM in the germline V gene. Trimming cost V 5 bases and J 0 bases; bases outside gene matches: 9. The CDR3 DNA reads TGTGCCAGCAGTCCCCCGGAGGCGGGAGGGAGCACAGATACGCAGTATTTT. Translation gives CASSPPEAGGSTDTQYF.

The chain is built from TRBV3-1 and TRBJ1-1; D gene ambiguous. The germline V and J ends were trimmed by 4 bases and 11 bases, with 17 bases remaining between them. The V gene's germline CDR1 is LGHDT and CDR2 YNNKEL (reference sequence). This CDR3 region has 13 residues. This CDR3 is CASSRPAWWVAFF. The CDR3 nucleotides are TGTGCCAGCAGCCGGCCAGCCTGGTGGGTCGCTTTCTTT.

This clonotype was picked up many times. The chain links TRBV7-2 to TRBJ2-2; D might be TRBD2 (5 bases). The CDR3 extends over 16 amino acids. CDR1 and CDR2 from the germline V gene are SGHTA and FQGNSA. The V end was cut by 0 bases, the J end by 4 bases, with 12 bases between. CDR3 loop: CASSLAAGGFTGELFF. CDR3 in DNA: TGTGCCAGCAGCTTAGCGGCGGGTGGGTTCACCGGGGAGCTGTTTTTT.

This clonotype was detected ten times or more. The chain links TRBV27 to TRBJ2-1; 13 positions agree with TRBD2. V lost 5 bases, J lost 2 bases, and 3 bases stayed unmatched. CDR3 length equals 16 residues. In germline, CDR1 is MNHEY, CDR2 SMNVEV (reference sequence). Here the CDR3 reads CASSRTSGSTYNEQFF. As DNA, the CDR3 is TGTGCCAGCAGTAGGACTAGCGGGAGCACCTACAATGAGCAGTTCTTC.

This clonotype was seen only a few times. This chain joins TRBV20-1 and TRBJ2-1, with a weak D call TRBD1 (6 bases). The CDR3 sequence is 14 residues long. V shed 7 bases and J shed 0 bases, with 13 bases lying between them. CDR1 and CDR2 (germline): DFQATT, SNEGSKA (reference sequence). The CDR3 protein is CSGGLSVSYNEQFF. The CDR3 DNA sequence: TGCAGTGGGGGGCTCTCTGTCTCCTACAATGAGCAGTTCTTC.